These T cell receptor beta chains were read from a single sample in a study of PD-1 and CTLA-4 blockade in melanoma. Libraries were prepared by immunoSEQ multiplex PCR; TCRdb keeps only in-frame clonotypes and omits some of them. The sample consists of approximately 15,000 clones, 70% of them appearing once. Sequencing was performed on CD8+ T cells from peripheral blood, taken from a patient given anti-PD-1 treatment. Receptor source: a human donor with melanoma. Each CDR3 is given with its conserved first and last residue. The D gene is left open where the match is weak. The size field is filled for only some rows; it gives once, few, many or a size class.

CDR3: CASSPYEGSGAGELFF; DNA: TGCGCCAGCAGCCCCTACGAGGGATCGGGCGCCGGGGAGCTGTTTTTT; length: 16; D: -; J: TRBJ2-2; V: TRBV4-1; size: -
CDR3: CASSIETGFVDGYTF; DNA: TGTGCCAGTAGTATAGAAACGGGTTTTGTGGACGGCTACACCTTC; length: 15; D: -; J: TRBJ1-2; V: TRBV19; size: -
CDR3: CASSLELVDHTEAFF; DNA: TGCGCCAGCAGCTTGGAGTTAGTGGATCACACTGAAGCTTTCTTT; length: 15; D: -; J: TRBJ1-1; V: TRBV5-1; size: -
CDR3: CASSYERNTGELFF; DNA: TGTGCCAGCAGCTACGAAAGGAACACCGGGGAGCTGTTTTTT; length: 14; D: -; J: TRBJ2-2; V: TRBV3-1/TRBV3-2; size: -
CDR3: CASSATDNQPQHF; DNA: TGTGCCAGCAGTGCGACAGACAATCAGCCCCAGCATTTT; length: 13; D: -; J: TRBJ1-5; V: TRBV25-1; size: -
CDR3: CSARTGVYEQYF; DNA: TGCAGCGCCCGGACAGGGGTATACGAGCAGTACTTC; length: 12; D: TRBD1; J: TRBJ2-7; V: TRBV29-1; size: -
CDR3: CASSTPGTGSYEQYF; DNA: TGTGCCAGCAGTACACCCGGGACAGGGTCCTACGAGCAGTACTTC; length: 15; D: TRBD1; J: TRBJ2-7; V: TRBV6-5; size: -
CDR3: CASSQEGVAVPGNTIYF; DNA: TGTGCCAGCAGCCAAGAGGGTGTGGCGGTACCGGGAAACACCATATATTTT; length: 17; D: -; J: TRBJ1-3; V: TRBV4-2; size: few
CDR3: CASFSGDRSGELFF; DNA: TGTGCCAGCTTTAGCGGGGACCGCTCCGGGGAGCTGTTTTTT; length: 14; D: TRBD2; J: TRBJ2-2; V: TRBV18; size: -
CDR3: CASSNLGIGETQYF; DNA: TGTGCCAGCAGCAACCTGGGAATTGGAGAGACCCAGTACTTC; length: 14; D: -; J: TRBJ2-5; V: TRBV11-1; size: -
CDR3: CASTATLEGEAFF; DNA: TGTGCCAGCACCGCGACCCTTGAGGGTGAAGCTTTCTTT; length: 13; D: -; J: TRBJ1-1; V: TRBV6-6; size: once
CDR3: CASSPFQGPANYGYTF; DNA: TGCGCCAGCAGCCCATTTCAAGGTCCAGCTAACTATGGCTACACCTTC; length: 16; D: -; J: TRBJ1-2; V: TRBV4-1; size: few
CDR3: CAMQRRWSNQPQHF; DNA: TGTGCCATGCAGAGGAGGTGGAGCAATCAGCCCCAGCATTTT; length: 14; D: -; J: TRBJ1-5; V: TRBV27; size: -
CDR3: CASSQGQGKVYGYTF; DNA: TGCGCCAGCAGCCAAGGACAGGGTAAAGTCTATGGCTACACCTTC; length: 15; D: TRBD1; J: TRBJ1-2; V: TRBV4-1; size: -
CDR3: CASSYVGRSNEKLFF; DNA: TGTGCCAGCAGTTACGTTGGAAGGAGTAATGAAAAACTGTTTTTT; length: 15; D: -; J: TRBJ1-4; V: TRBV6-5; size: -
CDR3: CASSPGTSGIPSTDTQYF; DNA: TGTGCCAGCAGCCCCGGGACTAGCGGGATACCTAGCACAGATACGCAGTATTTT; length: 18; D: TRBD2; J: TRBJ2-3; V: TRBV3-1/TRBV3-2; size: -
CDR3: CATSDTQYF; DNA: TGTGCCACATCGGATACGCAGTATTTT; length: 9; D: -; J: TRBJ2-3; V: TRBV7-8; size: -
CDR3: CASSFGSQETQYF; DNA: TGTGCCAGCAGTTTCGGCAGCCAAGAGACCCAGTACTTC; length: 13; D: -; J: TRBJ2-5; V: TRBV12-3/TRBV12-4; size: -
CDR3: CASSFVGEAFF; DNA: TGTGCCAGCAGTTTTGTGGGGGAAGCTTTCTTT; length: 11; D: -; J: TRBJ1-1; V: TRBV12-3/TRBV12-4; size: -
CDR3: CASSPTGDGNTEAFF; DNA: TGTGCCAGCAGCCCAACAGGGGACGGGAACACTGAAGCTTTCTTT; length: 15; D: TRBD1; J: TRBJ1-1; V: TRBV3-1/TRBV3-2; size: -
CDR3: CASSGAEGFKTEAFF; DNA: TGTGCCAGCAGCGGAGCTGAGGGGTTTAAGACTGAAGCTTTCTTT; length: 15; D: -; J: TRBJ1-1; V: TRBV21-1; size: -
CDR3: CASSLEGADQPQHF; DNA: TGTGCCAGCAGCTTAGAAGGGGCGGATCAGCCCCAGCATTTT; length: 14; D: -; J: TRBJ1-5; V: TRBV13; size: -
CDR3: CASSEWISGNDIEQFF; DNA: TGTGCCAGCAGTGAATGGATTAGCGGGAATGATATTGAGCAGTTCTTC; length: 16; D: TRBD2; J: TRBJ2-1; V: TRBV6-1; size: -
CDR3: CASSLTRTGPGYEQYF; DNA: TGTGCCAGCAGCTTGACTCGGACAGGCCCTGGATACGAGCAGTACTTC; length: 16; D: TRBD1; J: TRBJ2-7; V: TRBV7-8; size: -
CDR3: CASSLRTGSDYTGELFF; DNA: TGTGCCAGCAGCTTGAGGACAGGCAGTGATTACACCGGGGAGCTGTTTTTT; length: 17; D: TRBD1; J: TRBJ2-2; V: TRBV5-6; size: -
CDR3: CASSFIDRPGEQYF; DNA: TGTGCCAGCAGTTTTATAGACAGGCCGGGGGAGCAGTACTTC; length: 14; D: -; J: TRBJ2-7; V: TRBV27; size: -
CDR3: CASSLDPSGVETQYF; DNA: TGTGCCAGCAGCTTGGATCCGTCAGGGGTAGAGACCCAGTACTTC; length: 15; D: -; J: TRBJ2-5; V: TRBV7-6; size: -